This T cell receptor beta chain was sequenced in a study of cytomegalovirus exposure and HLA in healthy donors. Germline CDR1 reads SGHRS; CDR2 reads YFSETQ. With V trimmed by 4 bases and J by 8 bases, 7 bases remained unmatched. The length of the CDR3 is 15 residues. Study conclusions and caveats: Earlier results showed most TCR beta V segments being productive about 87% or about 30% of the time.

This clone has only a few counts. Its antigen is currently unknown. PCR was performed using 60 Vbeta and 13 Jbeta primers. Libraries were prepared by immunoSEQ multiplex PCR; TCRdb keeps only in-frame clonotypes and omits some of them. This table holds some 78,000 clones, 75% to 90% found once. Sequencing was performed on PBMCs. The origin of this receptor is a man over 45 in good health and CMV-seropositive. V and J are TRBV5-1 and TRBJ2-1; 12 bases line up with TRBD1. DNA for the CDR3: TGCGCCAGCAGCAGCACGGGACAGGGGGCATATGAGCAGTTCTTC. Its protein is CASSSTGQGAYEQFF.